This is a list of T cell receptor beta chains from one sample in a study of cytotoxic CD8 clonotypes in ibrutinib-treated CLL. TCRdb keeps only in-frame clones here, not all; method: immunoSEQ multiplex PCR. The table has fewer than 75,000 clones, 65% to 75% seen once. Sequencing used PBMCs, obtained after 12 months of ibrutinib treatment. Receptors originate from a human donor with chronic lymphocytic leukemia. The CDR3 runs from the conserved cysteine through the conserved F or W. D genes are given only for firm matches. Where a row states a size, it is once, few, many or the class of an expanded clone; other rows omit it.

J: TRBJ1-1
size: NA
V: TRBV2
D: NA
CDR3: CASRETASNTEAFF
DNA: TGTGCCAGCAGGGAAACAGCGTCGAACACTGAAGCTTTCTTT

J: TRBJ2-2
size: NA
V: TRBV9
D: NA
CDR3: CASSVFTGELFF
DNA: TGTGCCAGCAGCGTCTTCACCGGGGAGCTGTTTTTT

J: TRBJ2-5
size: NA
V: TRBV15
D: TRBD2
CDR3: CATSREIPGLAGGSETQYF
DNA: TGTGCCACCAGCAGAGAGATCCCGGGACTAGCGGGAGGTTCTGAGACCCAGTACTTC

J: TRBJ2-3
size: NA
V: TRBV7-3
D: NA
CDR3: CASSPWTDSPQYF
DNA: TGTGCCAGCAGCCCCTGGACCGACTCTCCGCAGTATTTT

J: TRBJ1-3
size: few
V: TRBV6-1
D: NA
CDR3: CASSEVQGTGNTIYF
DNA: TGTGCCAGCAGTGAAGTACAGGGTACTGGAAACACCATATATTTT

J: TRBJ2-1
size: NA
V: TRBV5-1
D: TRBD1
CDR3: CASSADRVGQFF
DNA: TGCGCCAGCAGCGCCGACAGGGTAGGGCAGTTCTTC

J: TRBJ1-2
size: NA
V: TRBV13
D: NA
CDR3: CASSLFLPGVGYTF
DNA: TGTGCCAGCAGCTTATTCCTTCCCGGGGTCGGCTACACCTTC

J: TRBJ2-7
size: NA
V: TRBV19
D: TRBD2
CDR3: CASKTSGRSYEQYF
DNA: TGTGCCAGCAAGACTAGCGGGAGGTCCTACGAGCAGTACTTC

J: TRBJ1-1
size: NA
V: TRBV19
D: NA
CDR3: CASDQGRGNTEAFF
DNA: TGTGCCAGTGACCAGGGGAGGGGGAACACTGAAGCTTTCTTT

J: TRBJ1-4
size: NA
V: TRBV7-9
D: NA
CDR3: CASSPRGATDEKLFF
DNA: TGTGCCAGCAGCCCGCGGGGAGCTACAGATGAAAAACTGTTTTTT

J: TRBJ1-4
size: NA
V: TRBV25-1
D: NA
CDR3: CASSVGQKLFF
DNA: TGTGCCAGCAGTGTGGGTCAAAAACTGTTTTTT

J: TRBJ2-7
size: NA
V: TRBV4-1
D: TRBD1
CDR3: CASSQSPGQGSYEQYF
DNA: TGCGCCAGCAGCCAGTCTCCGGGACAGGGGAGCTACGAGCAGTACTTC

J: TRBJ1-1
size: NA
V: TRBV6-5
D: NA
CDR3: CASNVDGSTEAFF
DNA: TGTGCCAGCAACGTAGACGGAAGCACTGAAGCTTTCTTT

J: TRBJ2-1
size: NA
V: TRBV28
D: TRBD2
CDR3: CASKAGLEHNEQFF
DNA: TGTGCCAGCAAAGCCGGACTAGAGCACAATGAGCAGTTCTTC

J: TRBJ1-2
size: NA
V: TRBV28
D: NA
CDR3: CASSPRTTGRYGYTF
DNA: TGTGCCAGCAGTCCCCGGACAACGGGTCGTTATGGCTACACCTTC

J: TRBJ1-2
size: NA
V: TRBV18
D: NA
CDR3: CASSPPMAGGYGYTF
DNA: TGTGCCAGCTCACCGCCGATGGCGGGGGGCTATGGCTACACCTTC

J: TRBJ2-1
size: NA
V: TRBV2
D: TRBD1
CDR3: CASSRDRGLYNEQFF
DNA: TGTGCCAGCAGTCGTGACAGGGGTCTGTACAATGAGCAGTTCTTC

J: TRBJ2-3
size: NA
V: TRBV15
D: TRBD2
CDR3: CATSKGGGRATDTQYF
DNA: TGTGCCACCAGCAAGGGTGGCGGGAGGGCCACAGATACGCAGTATTTT

J: TRBJ2-1
size: NA
V: TRBV2
D: NA
CDR3: CASGEKRDEQFF
DNA: TGTGCCAGCGGGGAGAAGAGGGATGAGCAGTTCTTC

J: TRBJ2-3
size: once
V: TRBV19
D: TRBD2
CDR3: CASFSGGTDTQYF
DNA: TGTGCCAGCTTTAGCGGGGGCACAGATACGCAGTATTTT

J: TRBJ2-3
size: NA
V: TRBV28
D: NA
CDR3: CASSLPGRATDTQYF
DNA: TGTGCCAGCAGTTTACCGGGGCGGGCCACAGATACGCAGTATTTT

J: TRBJ2-3
size: NA
V: TRBV7-9
D: NA
CDR3: CASSQRRVGADTQYF
DNA: TGTGCCAGCAGCCAAAGGAGGGTGGGAGCAGATACGCAGTATTTT

J: TRBJ2-5
size: NA
V: TRBV5-5
D: NA
CDR3: CASSSDRNQETQYF
DNA: TGTGCCAGCAGCTCCGACAGGAACCAAGAGACCCAGTACTTC

J: TRBJ1-1
size: NA
V: TRBV5-4
D: TRBD1
CDR3: CASSLGQGKHEAFF
DNA: TGTGCCAGCAGCCTCGGACAGGGGAAACATGAAGCTTTCTTT

J: TRBJ2-6
size: NA
V: TRBV19
D: NA
CDR3: CATADGPDGANVLTF
DNA: TGTGCCACTGCGGACGGGCCGGACGGGGCCAACGTCCTGACTTTC

J: TRBJ2-1
size: few
V: TRBV7-3
D: TRBD1
CDR3: CASSLTGTGGYNEQFF
DNA: TGTGCCAGCAGCTTAACCGGGACAGGGGGCTACAATGAGCAGTTCTTC

J: TRBJ2-7
size: NA
V: TRBV27
D: TRBD2
CDR3: CASSLIGLAGRSSYEQYF
DNA: TGTGCCAGCAGTTTAATTGGGCTAGCGGGACGAAGCTCCTACGAGCAGTACTTC

J: TRBJ1-4
size: NA
V: TRBV7-9
D: NA
CDR3: CASSYDMWGEDEKLFF
DNA: TGTGCCAGCAGCTACGATATGTGGGGAGAGGATGAAAAACTGTTTTTT

J: TRBJ1-1
size: NA
V: TRBV6-1
D: TRBD1
CDR3: CASSLQGAVNTEAFF
DNA: TGTGCCAGCAGTCTTCAGGGGGCAGTGAACACTGAAGCTTTCTTT

J: TRBJ1-2
size: NA
V: TRBV21-1
D: NA
CDR3: CASSNNTANYGYTF
DNA: TGTGCCAGCAGCAACAATACAGCTAACTATGGCTACACCTTC

J: TRBJ2-3
size: NA
V: TRBV18
D: TRBD2
CDR3: CASSYSWTSETDTQYF
DNA: TGTGCCAGCTCATACTCCTGGACTAGCGAAACAGATACGCAGTATTTT

J: TRBJ2-2
size: NA
V: TRBV28
D: NA
CDR3: CASSFSRANTGELFF
DNA: TGTGCCAGCAGTTTCAGCAGGGCGAACACCGGGGAGCTGTTTTTT

J: TRBJ2-1
size: NA
V: TRBV2
D: TRBD2
CDR3: CASTASGRVNEQFF
DNA: TGTGCCAGCACCGCTAGCGGGAGAGTCAATGAGCAGTTCTTC

J: TRBJ1-4
size: NA
V: TRBV29-1
D: TRBD1
CDR3: CSVARDRGTNEKLFF
DNA: TGCAGCGTCGCCCGGGACAGGGGTACTAATGAAAAACTGTTTTTT

J: TRBJ2-3
size: NA
V: TRBV15
D: NA
CDR3: CATSRDRQGGSDTQYF
DNA: TGTGCCACCAGCAGAGATAGGCAGGGGGGGTCAGATACGCAGTATTTT

J: TRBJ2-5
size: NA
V: TRBV2
D: NA
CDR3: CASLLPGHPQETQYF
DNA: TGTGCCAGCCTCCTCCCCGGACACCCCCAAGAGACCCAGTACTTC

J: TRBJ1-5
size: NA
V: TRBV30
D: NA
CDR3: CAWSGSGPQPQHF
DNA: TGTGCCTGGAGTGGATCCGGACCGCAGCCCCAGCATTTT

J: TRBJ2-2
size: NA
V: TRBV11-2
D: NA
CDR3: CASSGAGLELFF
DNA: TGTGCCAGCAGCGGGGCGGGACTGGAGCTGTTTTTT

J: TRBJ1-6
size: NA
V: TRBV5-1
D: TRBD1
CDR3: CASSLATGLGNSPLHF
DNA: TGCGCCAGCAGCTTAGCGACAGGGTTGGGTAATTCACCCCTCCACTTT

J: TRBJ1-1
size: NA
V: TRBV29-1
D: TRBD1
CDR3: CSINRGRTEAFF
DNA: TGCAGCATTAACAGGGGGCGCACTGAAGCTTTCTTT

J: TRBJ2-7
size: NA
V: TRBV7-8
D: TRBD2
CDR3: CASSLGLAEQYF
DNA: TGTGCCAGCAGCTTGGGACTAGCGGAGCAGTACTTC

J: TRBJ2-3
size: NA
V: TRBV10-1
D: TRBD2
CDR3: CASRGGLGTDTQYF
DNA: TGCGCCAGCCGAGGGGGACTAGGGACAGATACGCAGTATTTT

J: TRBJ2-1
size: NA
V: TRBV7-3
D: NA
CDR3: CASSFSGGNEQFF
DNA: TGTGCCAGCAGCTTTTCTGGGGGGAATGAGCAGTTCTTC

J: TRBJ2-1
size: NA
V: TRBV7-6
D: NA
CDR3: CASSLVRQGYYNEQFF
DNA: TGTGCCAGCAGCTTAGTCCGGCAGGGGTATTACAATGAGCAGTTCTTC

J: TRBJ2-5
size: NA
V: TRBV2
D: NA
CDR3: CASSELAGETQYF
DNA: TGTGCCAGCAGTGAACTCGCGGGGGAGACCCAGTACTTC

J: TRBJ2-1
size: few
V: TRBV6-5
D: TRBD2
CDR3: CASRQGLASEQFF
DNA: TGTGCCAGCAGGCAGGGACTAGCGAGTGAGCAGTTCTTC

J: TRBJ2-1
size: NA
V: TRBV10-3
D: TRBD2
CDR3: CAIRTSGGGEQFF
DNA: TGTGCCATCAGGACTAGCGGTGGGGGTGAGCAGTTCTTC

J: TRBJ2-1
size: NA
V: TRBV18
D: TRBD2
CDR3: CASSPRGSHNEQFF
DNA: TGTGCCAGCTCCCCTCGCGGGAGCCACAATGAGCAGTTCTTC

J: TRBJ2-1
size: NA
V: TRBV9
D: NA
CDR3: CASSPRGGIPSGQFF
DNA: TGTGCCAGCAGCCCTCGTGGGGGCATTCCCTCGGGGCAGTTCTTC

J: TRBJ1-1
size: NA
V: TRBV19
D: NA
CDR3: CASSYRRNTEAFF
DNA: TGTGCCAGTTCCTACAGGCGCAACACTGAAGCTTTCTTT

J: TRBJ2-5
size: NA
V: TRBV9
D: TRBD1
CDR3: CASSQRDREKETQYF
DNA: TGTGCCAGCAGCCAGAGGGACAGAGAGAAAGAGACCCAGTACTTC